This T cell receptor beta chain was identified during a study of CD4+ T cells in melanoma. Germline lookup yields CDR1 MNHNS and CDR2 SASEGT. This CDR3 has 15 amino acids. The V end was cut by 4 bases, the J end by 3 bases, with 12 bases between. Study conclusions and caveats: A reported correlation linked neoantigen-specific CD4+ T cells to CD8+, macrophage and B cell function. In melanoma, neoantigen-specific CD4+ T cells reportedly differed in differentiation state.

This clone was picked up a small number of times. The antigen is undetermined. Clones were read by immunoSEQ multiplex PCR, and TCRdb kept only the in-frame ones, dropping some. The sample shows around 130,000 clones, around 90% of them seen only once. The sequence was collected from a human donor with melanoma. This chain links TRBV6-1 with TRBJ2-2; D perhaps matches TRBD1 (6 bases). The DNA of the CDR3 is TGTGCCAGCAGTGTCCGGACAGCTGACACCGGGGAGCTGTTTTTT. Translating gives CASSVRTADTGELFF.